The 6 T cell receptor beta chains in this list originate from one sample, sequenced in a study of blood T cell repertoires in COVID-19. Sequenced by immunoSEQ multiplex PCR; TCRdb stores in-frame clones only, minus some. This table has 400,000 or so clones, about 87% appearing once. The sequencing sample was made of PBMCs or T cells enriched from blood (not recorded which). The receptors come from a man between 40 and 49 years old in a cohort exposed to, infected with or recovered from COVID-19 (not recorded which).

The chain combines TRBV10-3 with TRBJ2-7; 13 nucleotides align to TRBD2. The CDR3 consists of 16 residues. V was clipped by 3 bases and J by 4 bases; unmatched bases: 6. CDR1 is ENHRY and CDR2 is SYGVKD in the germline V gene. CDR3 loop: CAISDPTSGRIYEQYF. The DNA for the CDR3 is TGTGCCATCAGTGACCCGACTAGCGGGAGGATATACGAGCAGTACTTC.

J is TRBJ2-1 and V is TRBV28; D uncertain. Trimming removed 2 bases at V and 10 bases at J, with 9 bases between. In germline, CDR1 is MDHEN, CDR2 SYDVKM. This CDR3 has 12 residues. The CDR3 sequence is CASSLQVLEQFF. The DNA for the CDR3 is TGTGCCAGCAGTTTACAGGTGTTGGAGCAGTTCTTC.

The CDR3 sequence is CASSSEWAGYTF. The DNA for the CDR3 is TGTGCCAGCAGCTCCGAATGGGCGGGCTACACCTTC. The V gene is TRBV5-6, the J gene TRBJ1-2; D gene unclear. CDR1 is SGHDT, CDR2 YYEEEE, per germline. The CDR3 has 12 amino acids. The V end was cut by 3 bases, the J end by 8 bases, with 11 bases between.

The chain is built from TRBV3-1 (or the pseudogene TRBV3-2) and TRBJ2-7, with 9 bases fitting TRBD2. Germline CDR1 is LGHDT and CDR2 is YNNKEL (reference sequence). V dropped 4 bases and J dropped 2; count of bases not matched to a gene: 3. This CDR3 is built from 14 residues. The CDR3 loop reads CASSRSGGTYEQYF. CDR3 DNA: TGTGCCAGCAGCCGAAGCGGGGGGACCTACGAGCAGTACTTC.

The chain uses TRBV6-5 and TRBJ1-2; the D is unclear. The CDR3 has 13 amino acids. Trimming removed 5 bases at V and 8 bases at J, with 15 bases between. Germline values: CDR1 MNHEY, CDR2 SVGAGI. The CDR3 loop is CASSPERSWGYTF. The CDR3 DNA reads as TGTGCCAGCAGTCCCGAACGGTCCTGGGGCTACACCTTC.

This chain uses TRBV19 with TRBJ1-6; a weak D match, TRBD1 (6 bases). In germline, CDR1 is LNHDA, CDR2 SQIVND (reference sequence). V gave up 4 bases and J gave up 0 bases, with 16 bases separating them. This CDR3 is built from 18 residues. The chain's CDR3 is CASSKWGQGSSYNSPLHF. In DNA, the CDR3 is TGTGCCAGTAGTAAATGGGGACAAGGGAGCTCCTATAATTCACCCCTCCACTTT. Together with reference TRBV19 and TRBJ1-6, the CDR3 gives the full variable domain: DGGITQSPKYLFRKEGQNVTLSCEQNLNHDAMYWYRQDPGQGLRLIYYSQIVNDFQKGDIAEGYSVSREKKESFPLTVTSAQKNPTAFYLCASSKWGQGSSYNSPLHFGNGTRLTVT.